These 2 T cell receptor beta chains came from one sample sequenced in a study of naive and memory T cell subsets. The beta constant-region primer was an equimolar mix of two oligonucleotides covering TRBC1 and TRBC2. TCRdb called the UMI-ligation and nested PCR reads again in MiXCR, with one record for every CDR3 protein. The sample carries 70,000 to 95,000 distinct CDR3 sequences, roughly 7.3% recorded once. Source material: central memory CD4+ T cells from blood. The receptors here all came from a human donor in good health.

There are a few counts of this clonotype. The chain carries TRBV20-1 and TRBJ2-3; D remains ambiguous. Germline CDR1 and CDR2: DFQATT and SNEGSKA (reference sequence). Trimming stripped 6 bases from V and 6 bases from J, with 16 bases between. The CDR3 covers 13 residues. Written as DNA, the CDR3 is TGCAGTGCACGACCCGCGTCTCTGGATACGCAGTATTTT. It is translated as CSARPASLDTQYF.

This clonotype showed up many times. The chain is built from TRBV7-9 and TRBJ2-7; the D gene is possibly TRBD2 (6 bases). Germline loops: CDR1 SEHNR, CDR2 FQNEAQ (reference sequence). V was cut by 5 bases and J by 1 base, with 15 bases left in between. The CDR3 totals 15 residues. This chain's CDR3 is CASSPRRGASYEQYF. The CDR3, as DNA: TGTGCCAGCAGCCCCCGGAGGGGCGCTTCCTACGAGCAGTACTTC. The full variable domain, with the rest looked up from reference TRBV7-9 and TRBJ2-7, is DTGVSQNPRHKITKRGQNVTFRCDPISEHNRLYWYRQTLGQGPEFLTYFQNEAQLEKSRLLSDRFSAERPKGSFSTLEIQRTEQGDSAMYLCASSPRRGASYEQYFGPGTRLTVT.